Shown below are 4 T cell receptor beta chains from a single sample sequenced in a study of T cells after yellow fever vaccination. TCRdb reprocessed the 5' RACE reads with MiXCR, giving one entry per CDR3 protein. The repertoire consists of some 300,000 distinct CDR3 sequences, with under 9% occurring once and the leading ten covering about 3.5%. The source was CD4+ T cells sorted from PBMCs, collected 5 days after the yellow fever booster vaccination. The receptors were sampled from a man aged 18 to 30 who received the YFV17D yellow fever vaccine.

This clonotype was seen more than once but under ten times. The chain employs TRBV20-1 and TRBJ1-2; 7 bases map to TRBD1. The V and J ends lost 6 bases and 0 bases, in that order; junction bases with no gene match: 4. The CDR3 has 13 residues. Germline V CDR1 and CDR2: DFQATT, SNEGSKA (reference sequence). In nucleotides, the CDR3 is TGCAGTGCCAGGGGGACAGCTAACTATGGCTACACCTTC. It translates to CSARGTANYGYTF.

This clonotype was found many times. The chain joins TRBV20-1 to TRBJ2-3, with 7 bases matching TRBD2. The V gene's germline CDR1 is DFQATT and CDR2 SNEGSKA (reference sequence). The J segment lost 1 base and the V segment lost 6 bases, leaving 25 bases of the junction unmatched. The CDR3 totals 20 residues. DNA of the CDR3: TGCAGTGCCACGATAACTATAGAGCGGGGACTTAGCCCTCGCACAGATACGCAGTATTTT. Encoded protein: CSATITIERGLSPRTDTQYF.

This clonotype appeared a few times. The junction differs from germline at one of its ends, possibly a read error. The rearrangement joins TRBV3-1 to TRBJ1-1; possibly TRBD1 for D (5 bases). The CDR3 loop spans 14 amino acids. Germline CDR1 reads LGHDT; CDR2 reads YNNKEL (reference sequence). The CDR3 bases are TGTGCCAGCACCCAAGGGGTATGGGGCACTGAAGCTTTCTTT. This gives the protein CASTQGVWGTEAFF.

This chain uses TRBV7-2 with TRBJ2-1; tentative D call: TRBD1 (5 bases). CDR3 length: 15 residues. The V gene lost 4 bases and the J gene lost 0 bases, with 10 bases spanning the gap. The germline V gene encodes CDR1 SGHTA and CDR2 FQGNSA. This chain's CDR3 is CASSYQGFSYNEQFF. In nucleotides, the CDR3 is TGTGCCAGCAGCTACCAGGGCTTCTCCTACAATGAGCAGTTCTTC. Using reference TRBV7-2 and TRBJ2-1 for the parts outside the CDR3, the full variable domain is GAGVSQSPSNKVTEKGKDVELRCDPISGHTALYWYRQSLGQGLEFLIYFQGNSAPDKSGLPSDRFSAERTGGSVSTLTIQRTQQEDSAVYLCASSYQGFSYNEQFFGPGTRLTVL.